The 10 T cell receptor beta chains below come from one sample, sequenced in a study of blood T cell repertoires in COVID-19. Assay: immunoSEQ multiplex PCR; the TCRdb copy retains only in-frame clones and omits some. The data hold 40,000 to 60,000 clones, with roughly 83% observed a single time. The sequenced material came from peripheral blood. The receptors stem from a human donor in a cohort sampled during active COVID-19.

This clone was seen once. V gene TRBV29-1 combines with J gene TRBJ2-1; D may be TRBD2 (5 bases). CDR1 SQVTM and CDR2 ANQGSEA come from the germline V gene. This CDR3 is built from 15 residues. Trimming took off 1 base at V and 1 base at J, with 11 bases between the two ends. The CDR3 region is CSVEGRRGSYNEQFF. The CDR3 DNA follows: TGCAGCGTTGAAGGGCGCCGGGGTTCCTACAATGAGCAGTTCTTC.

V usage is TRBV7-9 and J usage is TRBJ2-7, with TRBD2 identical over 8 bases. Germline lookup yields CDR1 SEHNR and CDR2 FQNEAQ (reference sequence). Trimming took 4 bases from V and 3 from J; bases not matched to a gene: 8. CDR3 length: 15 residues. CDR3 amino acids: CASSSRVAGSYEQYF. The CDR3 DNA is TGTGCCAGCAGCTCCCGGGTAGCGGGGAGCTACGAGCAGTACTTC. Drawing the rest from reference TRBV7-9 and TRBJ2-7, the complete variable domain is DTGVSQNPRHKITKRGQNVTFRCDPISEHNRLYWYRQTLGQGPEFLTYFQNEAQLEKSRLLSDRFSAERPKGSFSTLEIQRTEQGDSAMYLCASSSRVAGSYEQYFGPGTRLTVT.

The sample holds a few counts of this clone. This chain connects TRBV6-5 to TRBJ2-7; 10 nucleotides agree with TRBD1. Germline CDR1 and CDR2: MNHEY and SVGAGI. This CDR3 has 14 amino acids. The V segment lost 7 bases and the J segment 5 bases; nucleotides outside the gene matches: 8. CDR3 sequence: CASNPGTGANEQYF. The CDR3 DNA follows: TGTGCCAGCAACCCTGGGACAGGGGCCAACGAGCAGTACTTC.

This clone was seen a few times. The chain couples TRBV14 to TRBJ1-4; 7 positions match TRBD1. J gave up 4 bases and V 5 bases, and 10 bases lay outside the gene matches. Germline V gene data show CDR1 as SGHDN and CDR2 as FVKESK. The CDR3 spans 16 residues. Here the CDR3 DNA reads TGTGCCAGCAGCTCTTTCGACAGGGCCCGTAATGAAAAACTGTTTTTT. As protein: CASSSFDRARNEKLFF.

This chain uses TRBV18 with TRBJ1-1; 8 nucleotides align to TRBD1. Per the germline V gene, CDR1 is KGHSH and CDR2 is LQKENI. V lost 3 bases to trimming and J lost 5 bases; unmatched junction nucleotides: 8. This CDR3 has 15 amino acids. CDR3 bases: TGTGCCAGCTCACCCCAGGACAGGGAGGGAACTGAAGCTTTCTTT. Translation: CASSPQDREGTEAFF.

The chain combines TRBV18 with TRBJ1-4; the D is unclear. Germline V gene lookup returns CDR1 KGHSH and CDR2 LQKENI. Trimming shortened V by 1 base and J by 4 bases, and 7 bases separated the two germline ends. The CDR3 contains 14 residues. CDR3 residues: CASSPQQNNEKLFF. The DNA of the CDR3 is TGTGCCAGCTCACCACAACAGAATAATGAAAAACTGTTTTTT.

The chain carries TRBV7-2 and TRBJ2-2; TRBD2 matches 9 bases. This CDR3 spans 17 amino acids. Germline assignment: CDR1 SGHTA and CDR2 FQGNSA. Trimming removed 5 bases from V and 6 bases from J; junction bases left unmatched: 13. The CDR3 sequence: CASSLAVWTSDPGELFF. Here the CDR3 DNA reads TGTGCCAGCAGCCTCGCCGTTTGGACTAGCGATCCCGGGGAGCTGTTTTTT.

Concerning this clone itself: The same CDR3 is also encoded by other DNA sequences in this sample. V usage is TRBV3-1 (or the pseudogene TRBV3-2) and J usage is TRBJ2-1; D might be TRBD2 (6 bases). V gave up 1 base and J gave up 7 bases, with 23 bases separating them. The CDR3 extends over 18 amino acids. Germline V lookup: CDR1 LGHDT, CDR2 YNNKEL (reference sequence). The CDR3 spells CASSQVKSRLAGMNEQFF. DNA for the CDR3: TGTGCCAGCAGCCAAGTCAAGTCTCGACTGGCGGGAATGAATGAGCAGTTCTTC.

The rearrangement joins TRBV6-2 or TRBV6-3 to TRBJ2-3; 9 positions match TRBD2. J gave up 4 bases and V 0 bases, and 2 bases lay outside the gene matches. CDR3 length: 15 residues. Germline CDR1 reads MNHEY; CDR2 reads SVGEGT. In nucleotides, the CDR3 is TGTGCCAGCAGTTACTCACTAGCGGGCCCAGATACGCAGTATTTT. It yields the protein CASSYSLAGPDTQYF.

The sample holds a few counts of this clone. The chain has TRBV4-2 and TRBJ2-3; tentatively, D is TRBD1 (5 bases). This CDR3 spans 15 amino acids. Germline values: CDR1 LGHNA, CDR2 YNFKEQ. Trimming left V 1 base short and J 2 bases short, with 10 bases between. The DNA for the CDR3 is TGTGCCAGCAGCCAAGGACAAGGGGACACAGATACGCAGTATTTT. This translates into CASSQGQGDTDTQYF.